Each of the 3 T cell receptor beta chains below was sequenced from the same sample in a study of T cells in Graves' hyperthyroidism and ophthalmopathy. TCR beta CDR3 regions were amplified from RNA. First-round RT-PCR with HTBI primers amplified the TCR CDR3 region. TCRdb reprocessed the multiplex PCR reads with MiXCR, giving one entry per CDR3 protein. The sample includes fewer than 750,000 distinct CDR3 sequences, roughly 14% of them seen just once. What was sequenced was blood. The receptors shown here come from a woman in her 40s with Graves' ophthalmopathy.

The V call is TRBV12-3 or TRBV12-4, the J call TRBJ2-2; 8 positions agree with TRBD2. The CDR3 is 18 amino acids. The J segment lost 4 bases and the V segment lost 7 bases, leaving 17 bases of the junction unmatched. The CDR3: CASKPDQGSGEVTGELFF. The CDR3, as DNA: TGTGCCAGCAAACCCGATCAAGGTAGCGGGGAGGTCACCGGGGAGCTGTTTTTT.

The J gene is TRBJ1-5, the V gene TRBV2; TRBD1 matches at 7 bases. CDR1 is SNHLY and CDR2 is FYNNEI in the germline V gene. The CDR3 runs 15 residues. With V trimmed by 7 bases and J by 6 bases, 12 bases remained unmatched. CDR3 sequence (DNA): TGTGCCAGCAAAGAGTCAGGGACAGAGGGTCAGCCCCAGCATTTT. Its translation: CASKESGTEGQPQHF.

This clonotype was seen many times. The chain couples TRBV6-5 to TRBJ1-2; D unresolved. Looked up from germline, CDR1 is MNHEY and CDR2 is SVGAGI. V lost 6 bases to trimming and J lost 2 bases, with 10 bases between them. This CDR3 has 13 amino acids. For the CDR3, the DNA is TGTGCCAGCAGATTAACGATGAACTATGGCTACACCTTC. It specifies CASRLTMNYGYTF.